This T cell receptor (beta chain) was obtained from a study of Tregs in tolerant kidney transplant recipients. For the study at large: Recipient Tregs were cultured approximately 15 days with activated donor B cells and IL-2.

The V gene lost 1 base and the J gene lost 16 bases, with 17 bases spanning the gap. The V gene's germline CDR1 is KGHSH and CDR2 LQKENI. The CDR3 covers 14 residues. TCRdb keeps only in-frame clones here, not all; method: immunoSEQ multiplex PCR. The data show around 9,800 clones, with under 95% seen just once and 5% to 7.5% held by the top ten. This clone was recorded only once. Its antigen is unidentified. The TCR comes from a human patient who received a combined kidney and bone marrow transplant. Sample: Tregs from blood cultured with allogeneic cells, taken before the transplant. V and J are TRBV18 and TRBJ1-6; D call uncertain. The CDR3 loop reads CASSPQPGPSVLHF. CDR3 bases: TGTGCCAGCTCACCACAGCCCGGCCCCTCGGTGCTCCACTTT.